This T cell receptor (beta chain) originates from a study of PD-1 blockade in classical Hodgkin lymphoma. Libraries were prepared by immunoSEQ multiplex PCR; TCRdb keeps only in-frame clonotypes and omits some of them. The repertoire has about 98,000 clones, roughly 92% of them found once; the top ten carry roughly 3%. Notes on the study in general: Newly diagnosed patients were said to have less baseline TCR diversity than healthy donors did. When nivolumab was started under 1 year after ASCT, patients were excluded.

Germline V lookup: CDR1 SGHDT, CDR2 YYEEEE. The CDR3 is made up of 15 amino acids. Between the trimmed V and J ends, which lost 1 base and 0 bases, there was a span of 8 bases. Each and every patient relapsed after autologous stem cell transplantation, and patients got differing brentuximab vedotin exposure. Of note for this clone: Its cognate antigen is unknown.

The gene calls are TRBV5-6 and TRBJ2-1; D is ambiguous. The sequencing here drew on peripheral blood mononuclear cells (PBMCs), taken at baseline. The sequence was obtained from a human donor with classical Hodgkin lymphoma. CDR3 DNA: TGTGCCAGCAGCTTGAGCGCGAGCTCCTACAATGAGCAGTTCTTC. Its translation: CASSLSASSYNEQFF.